The present T cell receptor beta chain was sequenced within a study of Graves' ophthalmopathy and Graves' hyperthyroidism. Study-level background: Investigators collected peripheral blood at initial diagnosis, before any treatment was given.

This CDR3 is 12 amino acids long. Germline V gene data show CDR1 as DFQATT and CDR2 as SNEGSKA (reference sequence). Amplification targeted the TCR beta CDR3 regions, with RNA transcripts as the source material. Second-round multiplex PCR came after first-round RT-PCR with HTBI primers. From the multiplex PCR reads, TCRdb called clonotypes with MiXCR, one entry per CDR3 protein. This table holds about 620,000 distinct CDR3 sequences, 22% found once. Only newly diagnosed hyperthyroidism patients aged 18 to 65, with under 2 months' duration, were enrolled. Source material: peripheral blood. This chain joins TRBV20-1 and TRBJ1-1, with D maybe TRBD1 (6 bases). This clonotype originated in a woman between 18 and 29 years old with stable Graves' hyperthyroidism. Some clones in this sample may be carry-over from other donors' samples. The DNA of the CDR3 is TGCAGCGTCCTGTACAGGGACACTGAAGCTTTCTTT. The encoded protein is CSVLYRDTEAFF.